Presented here are 30 T cell receptor beta chains from one specimen sequenced in a study of T cell responses to AZD1222 COVID-19 vaccine. The repertoire was sequenced with immunoSEQ multiplex PCR; TCRdb's copy has only in-frame clones and lacks some. This table has about 110,000 clones, approximately 90% appearing once. The material was peripheral blood, obtained on day 0 of AZD1222 vaccination. The receptors originated from an adult in good health.

This chain uses TRBV12-5 with TRBJ1-2; TRBD1 matches 9 bases. The CDR3 contains 16 residues. Per germline, CDR1 LGHNT and CDR2 FRNRAP. V shed 2 bases and J 3 bases; nucleotides not matched to a gene: 7. The CDR3 protein is CASGLSSTGGHYGYTF. DNA for the CDR3: TGTGCTAGTGGTTTGTCCTCGACAGGGGGGCACTATGGCTACACCTTC. Looking up the rest from reference TRBV12-5 and TRBJ1-2 gives the full variable domain: DARVTQTPRHKVTEMGQEVTMRCQPILGHNTVFWYRQTMMQGLELLAYFRNRAPLDDSGMPKDRFSAEMPDATLATLKIQPSEPRDSAVYFCASGLSSTGGHYGYTFGSGTRLTVV.

The rearrangement links TRBV7-2 to TRBJ1-2; no reliable D call. With 4 bases removed from V and 7 bases from J, the gap between germline ends came to 28 bases. The CDR3 is 18 amino acids. The germline CDR1 and CDR2 sequences are SGHTA and FQGNSA. For the CDR3, the DNA is TGTGCCAGCAGCTACCGCCGACGGCGTTTTTCTGAGAGTCCTGGCTACACCTTC. Translating it yields CASSYRRRRFSESPGYTF. Based on the CDR3 plus reference TRBV7-2 and TRBJ1-2, the full variable domain is GAGVSQSPSNKVTEKGKDVELRCDPISGHTALYWYRQSLGQGLEFLIYFQGNSAPDKSGLPSDRFSAERTGGSVSTLTIQRTQQEDSAVYLCASSYRRRRFSESPGYTFGSGTRLTVV.

The chain has TRBV6-2 or TRBV6-3 and TRBJ2-7; the D gene is possibly TRBD2 (6 bases). V lost 2 bases and J 3 bases, leaving 11 bases between the germline ends. This CDR3 is 14 amino acids long. Germline CDR1 reads MNHEY; CDR2 reads SVGEGT. Here the CDR3 DNA reads TGTGCCAGCAGTTACCCGGGGGAAGGCTACGAGCAGTACTTC. It encodes CASSYPGEGYEQYF.

The chain combines TRBV7-2 with TRBJ2-7; tentative D call: TRBD2 (5 bases). CDR1 is SGHTA, CDR2 FQGNSA, per germline. There are 19 residues in the CDR3. Trimming shortened V by 1 base and J by 2 bases, and 24 bases separated the two germline ends. The CDR3 loop reads CASSLVRPSGEKNPYEQYF. CDR3 coding DNA: TGTGCCAGCAGCTTAGTTCGCCCCTCCGGGGAGAAAAACCCCTACGAGCAGTACTTC.

The V gene is TRBV28, the J gene TRBJ1-2; weak D call: TRBD1 (5 bases). The V end was cut by 4 bases, the J end by 8 bases, with 11 bases between. CDR3 length equals 12 residues. Germline CDR1 and CDR2: MDHEN and SYDVKM. CDR3 sequence reads: CASSSGRGGYTF. The CDR3 DNA sequence: TGTGCCAGCAGTTCAGGGCGTGGGGGCTACACCTTC.

Only a few counts were recorded for this clone. The chain is built from TRBV12-3 or TRBV12-4 and TRBJ1-5; 7 positions agree with TRBD1. The CDR3 has 13 amino acids. V dropped 5 bases and J dropped 2; count of bases not matched to a gene: 0. CDR3 in amino acids: CASSGTGNQPQHF. The CDR3 nucleotides read TGTGCCAGCAGTGGGACAGGCAATCAGCCCCAGCATTTT.

This rearrangement joins TRBV7-2 to TRBJ2-5; TRBD1 aligns across 9 bases. The V and J ends lost 4 bases and 4 bases, in that order; junction bases with no gene match: 7. Germline loops: CDR1 SGHTA, CDR2 FQGNSA. CDR3 size: 15 residues. This chain's CDR3 is CASSSRQGGTETQYF. CDR3 DNA sequence: TGTGCCAGCAGCTCCCGACAGGGGGGAACAGAGACCCAGTACTTC.

The chain recombines TRBV11-3 with TRBJ2-3; D perhaps matches TRBD2 (7 bases). From germline, CDR1 is SGHNT and CDR2 YENEEA. The CDR3 spans 16 residues. The V end lost 5 bases, the J end lost 3 bases, and 18 bases lay between the germline ends. CDR3 loop: CASSGGAGPRTDTQYF. The CDR3 nucleotides read TGTGCCAGCAGCGGGGGGGCAGGGCCTCGGACAGATACGCAGTATTTT.

This clone was seen a handful of times. For the CDR3, the DNA is TGTGCCTGGACACCTAGAAGGAACACTGAAGCTTTCTTT. Its translation is CAWTPRRNTEAFF. The chain has TRBV30 and TRBJ1-1; D gene ambiguous. The germline V gene encodes CDR1 GTSNPN and CDR2 SVGIG (reference sequence). V lost 4 bases and J lost 1, with 10 bases in between. This CDR3 spans 13 amino acids.

The J gene is TRBJ2-4, the V gene TRBV5-4, with TRBD1 identical over 8 bases. CDR3 length: 16 residues. After removal of 2 bases from V and 3 bases from J, the junction contained 7 bases not matched to a gene. Germline V gives CDR1 SGHNT, CDR2 YYREEE (reference sequence). CDR3 amino acids: CASSLRTGLVKNIQYF. CDR3 nucleotides: TGTGCCAGCAGCTTACGGACAGGGTTGGTCAAAAACATTCAGTACTTC.

This chain links TRBV4-1 with TRBJ2-7; maybe TRBD1 (5 bases). Between the trimmed V and J ends, which lost 1 base and 1 base, there was a span of 17 bases. The V gene's germline CDR1 is MGHRA and CDR2 YSYEKL. This CDR3 is built from 17 residues. The CDR3 is CASSQVFRTPDSYEQYF. The CDR3 DNA is TGCGCCAGCAGCCAAGTTTTCAGGACACCTGATTCCTACGAGCAGTACTTC.

The genes are TRBV10-3 and TRBJ1-3; D possibly corresponds to TRBD1 (5 bases). The germline V and J ends were trimmed by 7 bases and 4 bases, with 14 bases remaining between them. Germline CDR1 ENHRY, CDR2 SYGVKD. This CDR3 comprises 14 residues. The CDR3 reads CAITPGRGGNTIYF. The CDR3 DNA follows: TGTGCCATCACCCCGGGACGGGGAGGAAACACCATATATTTT.

The V gene is TRBV6-5, the J gene TRBJ1-2, with D maybe TRBD1 (6 bases). There are 14 residues in the CDR3. V was pared by 6 bases and J by 4 bases, with 15 bases between. Germline loops: CDR1 MNHEY, CDR2 SVGAGI. The CDR3 spells CASSTTGQSYGYTF. The CDR3 DNA sequence: TGTGCCAGCAGCACCACAGGACAGTCCTATGGCTACACCTTC.

The CDR3 DNA reads as TGTGCCAGCAGTTCCCCGCCGGGCTGGGATCGGAGCAATCAGCCCCAGCATTTT. Encoded protein: CASSSPPGWDRSNQPQHF. The chain has TRBV28 and TRBJ1-5; no reliable D call. The V end was cut by 4 bases, the J end by 1 base, with 20 bases between. Germline V lookup: CDR1 MDHEN, CDR2 SYDVKM. This CDR3 spans 18 amino acids.

The V call is TRBV6-2 or TRBV6-3, the J call TRBJ1-1; 11 positions match TRBD1. With V trimmed by 2 bases and J by 1 base, 9 bases remained unmatched. The CDR3 runs to 18 residues. The germline CDR1 and CDR2 sequences are MNHEY and SVGEGT. The CDR3 region is CASSYGGTGGMWNTEAFF. For the CDR3, the DNA is TGTGCCAGCAGTTACGGAGGGACAGGGGGAATGTGGAACACTGAAGCTTTCTTT.

The V and J genes are TRBV6-2 or TRBV6-3 and TRBJ2-7; 10 nucleotides line up with TRBD1. Unmatched junction bases numbered 5, after V lost 2 bases and J lost 1 base. CDR3 size: 16 residues. Germline assignment: CDR1 MNHEY and CDR2 SVGEGT. CDR3 residues: CASSYGTGERSYEQYF. Written as DNA, the CDR3 is TGTGCCAGCAGTTACGGGACAGGGGAGAGGTCCTACGAGCAGTACTTC.

This clone was found a few times. This chain connects TRBV24-1 to TRBJ1-5; a weak D match, TRBD1 (5 bases). V was trimmed by 0 bases and J by 7 bases, leaving 9 bases between them. The CDR3 loop spans 14 amino acids. Germline CDR1 is KGHDR and CDR2 is SFDVKD. CDR3 protein: CATSDLSGDQPQHF. The CDR3 DNA is TGTGCCACCAGTGATTTGTCGGGGGACCAGCCCCAGCATTTT.

This chain links TRBV7-2 with TRBJ2-1; TRBD1 agrees at 7 bases. The junction had 7 bases not matched to a gene; V was cut back by 3 bases and J by 5 bases. Germline values: CDR1 SGHTA, CDR2 FQGNSA. The CDR3 length is 15 residues. The CDR3 here is CASSLLTGPHNEQFF. The DNA for the CDR3 is TGTGCCAGCAGCTTGTTGACAGGGCCCCACAATGAGCAGTTCTTC.

This clone was seen a few times. The chain joins TRBV30 to TRBJ2-5; tentative D call: TRBD1 (6 bases). Between the trimmed V and J ends, which lost 3 bases and 4 bases, there was a span of 15 bases. Germline CDR1 and CDR2: GTSNPN and SVGIG (reference sequence). The CDR3 has 14 amino acids. The DNA of the CDR3 is TGTGCCTGGAGAGGGAAAGGGGGTATAGAGACCCAGTACTTC. It codes for CAWRGKGGIETQYF.

The chain is built from TRBV5-1 and TRBJ2-3; either TRBD1 or TRBD2 may fit D (6 bases each). V lost 3 bases and J 3 bases, leaving 14 bases between the germline ends. The germline V gene has CDR1 SGHRS and CDR2 YFSETQ. The CDR3 consists of 15 residues. The CDR3 reads CASSSPEGGTDTQYF. As DNA, the CDR3 is TGCGCCAGCAGCTCCCCCGAAGGGGGGACAGATACGCAGTATTTT.

This chain connects TRBV18 to TRBJ2-5; the match to TRBD2 covers 9 bases. Germline V CDR1 and CDR2: KGHSH, LQKENI. V was pared by 3 bases and J by 3 bases, with 2 bases of the junction left unmatched. The CDR3 is made up of 14 amino acids. The DNA of the CDR3 is TGTGCCAGCTCACCGACTAGCGGAAAAGAGACCCAGTACTTC. Its protein is CASSPTSGKETQYF.

J is TRBJ2-1 and V is TRBV30; a possible D gene is TRBD2 (6 bases). This CDR3 has 15 amino acids. V shed 1 base and J shed 9 bases, with 19 bases lying between them. Looked up from germline, CDR1 is GTSNPN and CDR2 is SVGIG (reference sequence). In nucleotides, the CDR3 is TGTGCCTGGAGTGAAACGGGGGTATACAAGACTGAGCAGTTCTTC. Protein: CAWSETGVYKTEQFF.

The chain is built from TRBV3-1 (or the pseudogene TRBV3-2) and TRBJ2-7, with no clear D. V gave up 1 base and J gave up 3 bases, with 10 bases separating them. The CDR3 length is 14 residues. Germline V CDR1 and CDR2: LGHDT, YNNKEL (reference sequence). The CDR3: CASSQAWVDYEQYF. Here the CDR3 DNA reads TGTGCCAGCAGCCAAGCCTGGGTAGACTACGAGCAGTACTTC.

This chain connects TRBV5-1 to TRBJ2-3, with 12 bases fitting TRBD2. Germline V gene lookup returns CDR1 SGHRS and CDR2 YFSETQ. Germline trimming cut 4 bases from V and 2 bases from J; bases unmatched to any gene: 8. The CDR3 sequence is 17 residues long. CDR3 sequence (DNA): TGCGCCAGCAGCCCCCTCCCTAGCGGGGGGGCCACAGATACGCAGTATTTT. The encoded protein is CASSPLPSGGATDTQYF.

This clone was seen a single time. The chain joins TRBV5-1 to TRBJ2-3; 9 positions match TRBD2. The CDR3 covers 15 residues. V was pared by 4 bases and J by 0 bases, with 3 bases of the junction left unmatched. Germline CDR1 SGHRS, CDR2 YFSETQ. The CDR3 is CASSATSGSTDTQYF. For the CDR3, the DNA is TGCGCCAGCAGCGCTACTAGCGGGAGCACAGATACGCAGTATTTT.

CDR3: CASSLVLKVGKNIQYF. CDR3 in DNA: TGTGCCAGCAGCTTAGTATTAAAGGTAGGCAAAAACATTCAGTACTTC. V and J are TRBV11-2 and TRBJ2-4; D gene unclear. The CDR3 extends over 16 amino acids. The germline V gene encodes CDR1 SGHAT and CDR2 FQNNGV. Between the trimmed V and J ends, which lost 1 base and 3 bases, there was a span of 13 bases. Combining the CDR3 with reference TRBV11-2 and TRBJ2-4 gives the whole variable domain EAGVAQSPRYKIIEKRQSVAFWCNPISGHATLYWYQQILGQGPKLLIQFQNNGVVDDSQLPKDRFSAERLKGVDSTLKIQPAKLEDSAVYLCASSLVLKVGKNIQYFGAGTRLSVL.

V is TRBV7-2 and J is TRBJ2-3, with a tentative D call TRBD2 (8 bases). Trimming stripped 4 bases from V and 6 bases from J, with 20 bases between. This CDR3 spans 16 amino acids. In germline, CDR1 is SGHTA, CDR2 FQGNSA. DNA of the CDR3: TGTGCCAGCAGCTCGGGGGGGACAGTAATTGTCGATACGCAGTATTTT. It codes for CASSSGGTVIVDTQYF.

Of note for this clone: One junction end disagrees with the germline gene, perhaps due to a read error. V usage is TRBV5-6 and J usage is TRBJ1-2; possibly TRBD1 for D (5 bases). Germline V CDR1 and CDR2: SGHDT, YYEEEE. The CDR3 is 18 amino acids. The CDR3 DNA reads TGCGAGGAGGCCAGTCTAGGCGGGGTGGGGCCTTCTAACTATGGCTACACCTTC. Its translation: CEEASLGGVGPSNYGYTF.

The CDR3 DNA reads as TGTGCCACCGAGACAGGGGAGCATACTGAAGCTTTCTTT. Translated: CATETGEHTEAFF. This chain joins TRBV7-9 and TRBJ1-1, with 8 positions matching TRBD1. The germline gives CDR1 SEHNR, CDR2 FQNEAQ (reference sequence). V lost 10 bases, J lost 5 bases, and 9 bases stayed unmatched. The CDR3 totals 13 residues.

The V gene is TRBV28, the J gene TRBJ2-7; D not resolved. V was clipped by 2 bases and J by 10 bases, with 12 bases between them. CDR1 and CDR2 (germline): MDHEN, SYDVKM. There are 12 residues in the CDR3. CDR3 bases: TGTGCCAGCAGTTTACCGGCGGCGGAACAGTACTTC. Translation gives CASSLPAAEQYF.